This T cell receptor (beta chain) originates from a study of blood T cell repertoires in COVID-19. Study summary: From the United States, Italy and Spain came samples of acute and convalescent COVID-19.

Per the study methods: Amplification of reference gene primers provided the estimated nucleated cell counts. Measured with immunoSEQ multiplex PCR; TCRdb has only the in-frame clones, and not every one. V and J calls and clone size come straight from that table; D and trimming were deduced from the DNA. The sample comprises around 120,000 clones, 70% to 85% of which are singletons, and 2.5% rests with the top ten. Trimming cost V 1 base and J 4 bases, with 11 bases left between them. Looked up from germline, CDR1 is SGHRS and CDR2 is YFSETQ. This CDR3 spans 14 amino acids. This TCR was sampled from a man aged 50 to 59 with acute or convalescent COVID-19. Sequencing used peripheral blood. The V call is TRBV5-1, the J call TRBJ1-1; weak D call: TRBD1 (5 bases). CDR3 amino acids: CASSLKVGGTEAFF. The DNA of the CDR3 is TGCGCCAGCAGCTTGAAGGTGGGGGGCACTGAAGCTTTCTTT.